This T cell receptor beta chain was profiled in a study of T cells in localized non-small cell lung cancer. TCRdb's copy holds only in-frame clones and misses some; the assay was immunoSEQ multiplex PCR. The sample lists around 15,000 clones; around 90% were seen once. In the case of this clone: Its matching antigen is unknown.

The CDR3 has 14 amino acids. With 5 bases removed from V and 8 bases from J, the gap between germline ends came to 18 bases. Germline CDR1 and CDR2: SGHVS and FNYEAQ. Findings and caveats of the study: Higher blood T cell density tracked longer overall survival.

This chain connects TRBV7-6 to TRBJ2-5; D might be TRBD1 (6 bases). The receptor's source is a woman aged 35-75 years with stage III lung adenocarcinoma. The sample in question was peripheral blood mononuclear cells, obtained before any cancer treatment. In DNA, the CDR3 is TGTGCCAGCAGCGCCCCCGGGGCAGGGGATACCCAGTACTTC. It translates to CASSAPGAGDTQYF. The full variable domain, completed using reference TRBV7-6 and TRBJ2-5, is GAGVSQSPRYKVTKRGQDVALRCDPISGHVSLYWYRQALGQGPEFLTYFNYEAQQDKSGLPNDRFSAERPEGSISTLTIQRTEQRDSAMYRCASSAPGAGDTQYFGPGTRLLVL.